A single TCR beta chain is shown here with its context. These data are taken from a study of T-cell reconstitution after alpha-beta-depleted transplantation in children. Library preparation (for TCRbeta) was performed with unique molecular identifiers. TCRdb used MiXCR to reprocess the PCR reads, holding one entry per CDR3 protein. The profile covers roughly 200,000 distinct CDR3 sequences, with about 9.5% appearing a single time and less than 8% taken by the ten largest. The CDR3 runs 16 residues. V was clipped by 4 bases and J by 3 bases; unmatched bases: 12. CDR1 is MGHDK, CDR2 SYGVNS, per germline.

V is TRBV25-1 and J is TRBJ2-7, with 7 bases identical to TRBD2. This TCR derives from a human donor who donated a stem cell graft to a child with acute lymphoblastic leukemia. This specimen was PBMCs from the stem cell graft donor, taken from the stem cell graft. The CDR3 loop is CASSVAPGGTVYEQYF. The CDR3, as DNA: TGTGCCAGCAGTGTCGCCCCCGGGGGGACTGTCTACGAGCAGTACTTC.